This TCR beta chain was identified in a study of cytomegalovirus exposure and HLA in healthy donors. PCR primers comprised 60 Vbeta and 13 Jbeta primers. Assay: immunoSEQ multiplex PCR; the TCRdb copy retains only in-frame clones and omits some. This table holds some 130,000 clones. Trimming stripped 3 bases from V and 2 bases from J, with 11 bases between. This CDR3 is built from 15 residues. Germline CDR1 reads LGHNA; CDR2 reads YSLEER. This TCR derives from a woman in her 40s in good health and CMV-seropositive. V usage is TRBV4-3 and J usage is TRBJ2-1, with D possibly TRBD1 on 6 matching bases. Sequences were obtained from PBMCs. CDR3 loop: CASSHITGPYNEQFF. The CDR3 bases are TGCGCCAGCAGCCATATAACAGGGCCCTACAATGAGCAGTTCTTC.